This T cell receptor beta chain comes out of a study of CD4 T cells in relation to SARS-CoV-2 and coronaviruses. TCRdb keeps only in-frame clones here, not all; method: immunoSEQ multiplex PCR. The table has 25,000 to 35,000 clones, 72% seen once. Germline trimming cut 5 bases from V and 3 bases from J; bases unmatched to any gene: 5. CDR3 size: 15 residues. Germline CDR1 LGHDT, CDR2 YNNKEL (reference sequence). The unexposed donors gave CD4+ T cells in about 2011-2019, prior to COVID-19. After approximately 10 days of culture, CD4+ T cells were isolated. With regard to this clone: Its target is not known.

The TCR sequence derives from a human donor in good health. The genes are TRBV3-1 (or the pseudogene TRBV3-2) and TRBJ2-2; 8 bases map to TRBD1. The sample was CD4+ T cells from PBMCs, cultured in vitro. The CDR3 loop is CASSFTGGYTGELFF. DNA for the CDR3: TGTGCCAGCAGCTTCACAGGGGGATACACCGGGGAGCTGTTTTTT.